The present entry profiles one T cell receptor beta chain with its context. These data originate in a study of blood T cell repertoires in COVID-19. Overall study: T cells, B-cell-depleted T cells, or PBMCs supplied cDNA or gDNA.

The CDR3 extends over 15 amino acids. From germline, CDR1 is KGHDR and CDR2 SFDVKD. Losses at the gene ends were 9 bases for V and 0 bases for J; bases not matched to a gene: 7. In the original processing: Counts of nucleated cells, estimated from reference gene primer amplification, were obtained. Repertoires were generated with immunoSEQ multiplex PCR, while TCRdb's copy carries only in-frame clones and drops some. V and J calls and clone size are as listed in that table; D and trimming were resolved from the DNA. Found here are about 270,000 clones, roughly 90% of them singletons; the top ten hold 2.8%. Individuals drawn from around 25 US areas were about 18 to 100 years old. A PCR-confirmed or clinician-diagnosed COVID-19 case had contacted exposed participants within 2 weeks of entry.

The specimen was PBMCs or T cells enriched from blood (not recorded which). This clonotype was sampled from a man aged 40-49 years who had been exposed to COVID-19. The chain recombines TRBV24-1 with TRBJ2-1; 7 bases agree with TRBD2. CDR3 coding DNA: TGTGCCACCGGATCTAGCGGTAGCTCCTACAATGAGCAGTTCTTC. As protein: CATGSSGSSYNEQFF.